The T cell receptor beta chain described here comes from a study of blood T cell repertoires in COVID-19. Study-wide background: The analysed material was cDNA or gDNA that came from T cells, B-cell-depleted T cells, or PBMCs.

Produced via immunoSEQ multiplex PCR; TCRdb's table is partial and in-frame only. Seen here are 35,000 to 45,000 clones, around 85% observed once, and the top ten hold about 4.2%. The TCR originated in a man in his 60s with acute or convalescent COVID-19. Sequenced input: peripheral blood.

The CDR3 protein is CASSLRSTDTQYF. The CDR3 region has the DNA TGTGCCAGCAGCCTCCGGAGCACAGATACGCAGTATTTT. V usage is TRBV6-2 or TRBV6-3 and J usage is TRBJ2-3; no clear D. CDR1 and CDR2 from the germline V gene are MNHEY and SVGEGT. The germline V and J ends were trimmed by 6 bases and 0 bases, with 7 bases remaining between them. The CDR3 is 13 residues long.